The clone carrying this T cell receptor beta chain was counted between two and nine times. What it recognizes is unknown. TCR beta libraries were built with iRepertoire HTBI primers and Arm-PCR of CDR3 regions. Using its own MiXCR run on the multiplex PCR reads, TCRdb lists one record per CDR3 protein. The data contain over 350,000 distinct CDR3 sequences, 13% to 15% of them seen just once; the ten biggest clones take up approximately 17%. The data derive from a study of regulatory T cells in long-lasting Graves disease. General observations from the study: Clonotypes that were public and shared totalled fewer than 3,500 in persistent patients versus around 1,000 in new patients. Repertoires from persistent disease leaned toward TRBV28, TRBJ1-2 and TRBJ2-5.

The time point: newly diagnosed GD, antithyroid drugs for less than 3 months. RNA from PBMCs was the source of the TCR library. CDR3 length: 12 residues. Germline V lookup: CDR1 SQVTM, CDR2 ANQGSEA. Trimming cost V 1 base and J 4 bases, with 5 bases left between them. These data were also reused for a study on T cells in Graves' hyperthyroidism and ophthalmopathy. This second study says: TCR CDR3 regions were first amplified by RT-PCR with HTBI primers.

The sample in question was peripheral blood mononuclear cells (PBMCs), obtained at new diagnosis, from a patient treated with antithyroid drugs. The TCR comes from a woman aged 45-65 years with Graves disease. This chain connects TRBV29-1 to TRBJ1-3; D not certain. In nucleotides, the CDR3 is TGCAGCGTTGAAGGGCAGGGAAACACCATATATTTT. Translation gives CSVEGQGNTIYF.